This TCR beta chain was found in a study of monozygotic twins with inflammatory bowel disease. Using TCRalpha and TCRbeta cDNA, the researchers carried out two nested PCRs that lasted around 15 and 9 cycles. One entry per CDR3 protein, without DNA, is what TCRdb gives after re-calling the 5' RACE reads. This specimen shows 85,000 to 110,000 distinct CDR3 sequences; the ten leading clones hold 1.5% to 2%. There are 19 residues in the CDR3. Germline V gene lookup returns CDR1 MNHEY and CDR2 SVGAGI. The J gene is TRBJ1-6, the V gene TRBV6-5. The specimen sequenced was blood. This sequence was found in a human donor with ulcerative colitis or Crohn's disease, or a healthy co-twin of an affected twin (not recorded which). The CDR3 reads CASSLKGTRAFSYNSPLHF.